This T cell receptor (beta chain) was captured by sequencing in a study of molecular identifiers for immune sequencing clone quantification. Study overall: Split five ways in replicates, RNA from approximately 20,000 or 100,000 naive CD8 cells had four portions sequenced. Study-level results: Beyond 20 RNA copies, clones held over 99% of effector molecules, compared with under 1% in naive cells.

It was from around 18,000 to 910,000 sorted cells, with 10%, 30% or 50% RNA, that naive CD8 libraries came. This clonotype has ten or more counts. Its target is not known. TCRdb analysed the PCR reads with MiXCR anew, one entry per CDR3 protein. The data contain hundreds of thousands of distinct CDR3 sequences, 25% of them seen just once; the ten biggest clones take up 0.75% to 0.8%. From germline, CDR1 is MNHNS and CDR2 SASEGT. The CDR3 spans 15 residues. V lost 6 bases and J lost 0, with 11 bases in between. This clonotype originated in a human donor in good health. Some libraries in this study had Jurkat cell RNA spiked in. Sequenced: naive CD8+ T cells from blood, with Jurkat cell RNA spiked in. The subset here: FACS-sorted CD8+CD4-CCR7+CD45RA+ naive T cells. The V and J genes are TRBV6-1 and TRBJ1-4; D uncertain. CDR3 DNA sequence: TGTGCCAGCAGGGTCGACACGACAACTAATGAAAAACTGTTTTTT. It encodes CASRVDTTTNEKLFF.